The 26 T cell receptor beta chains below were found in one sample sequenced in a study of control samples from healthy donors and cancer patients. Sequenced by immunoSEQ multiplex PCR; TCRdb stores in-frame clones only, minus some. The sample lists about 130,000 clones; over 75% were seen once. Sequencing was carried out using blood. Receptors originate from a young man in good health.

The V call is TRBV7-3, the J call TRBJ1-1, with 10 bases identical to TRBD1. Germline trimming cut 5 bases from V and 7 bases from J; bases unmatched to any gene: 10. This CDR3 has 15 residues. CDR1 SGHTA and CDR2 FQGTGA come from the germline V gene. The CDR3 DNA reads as TGTGCCAGCAGCCCGGAAGGGGACAGGGGCGGTGAAGCTTTCTTT. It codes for CASSPEGDRGGEAFF. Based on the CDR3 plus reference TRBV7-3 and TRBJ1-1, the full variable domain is GAGVSQTPSNKVTEKGKYVELRCDPISGHTALYWYRQSLGQGPEFLIYFQGTGAADDSGLPNDRFFAVRPEGSVSTLKIQRTERGDSAVYLCASSPEGDRGGEAFFGQGTRLTVV.

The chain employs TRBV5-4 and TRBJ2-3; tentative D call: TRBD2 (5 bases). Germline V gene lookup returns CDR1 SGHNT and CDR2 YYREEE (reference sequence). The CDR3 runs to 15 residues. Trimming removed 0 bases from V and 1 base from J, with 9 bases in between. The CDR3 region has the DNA TGTGCCAGCAGCTTGGGGGGTAGCGGCACAGATACGCAGTATTTT. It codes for CASSLGGSGTDTQYF.

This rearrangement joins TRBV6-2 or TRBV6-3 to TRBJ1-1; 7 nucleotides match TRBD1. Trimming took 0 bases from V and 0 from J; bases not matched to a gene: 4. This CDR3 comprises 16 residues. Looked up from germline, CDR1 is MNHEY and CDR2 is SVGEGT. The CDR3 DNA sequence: TGTGCCAGCAGTTACTCGATTGGGACAGTGAACACTGAAGCTTTCTTT. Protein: CASSYSIGTVNTEAFF.

The CDR3 DNA reads as TGTGCCAGCAGCCAAGACGGGGATCTAGGCTACGAGCAGTACTTC. It is translated as CASSQDGDLGYEQYF. J is TRBJ2-7 and V is TRBV3-1 (or the pseudogene TRBV3-2); possibly TRBD2 for D (5 bases). CDR1 is LGHDT, CDR2 YNNKEL, per germline (reference sequence). CDR3 length equals 15 residues. V was pared by 0 bases and J by 3 bases, with 12 bases between.

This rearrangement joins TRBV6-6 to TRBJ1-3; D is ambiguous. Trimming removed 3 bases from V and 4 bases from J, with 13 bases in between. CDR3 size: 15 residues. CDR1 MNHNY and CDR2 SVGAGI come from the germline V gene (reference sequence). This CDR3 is CASSYGIGVGNTIYF. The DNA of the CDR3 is TGTGCCAGCAGTTATGGTATTGGCGTCGGAAACACCATATATTTT.

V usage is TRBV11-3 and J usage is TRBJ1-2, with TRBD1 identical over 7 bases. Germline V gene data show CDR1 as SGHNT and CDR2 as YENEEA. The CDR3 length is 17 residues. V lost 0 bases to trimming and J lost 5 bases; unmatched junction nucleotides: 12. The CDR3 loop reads CASSLDRGQERRYGYTF. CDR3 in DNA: TGTGCCAGCAGCTTAGACAGAGGACAGGAACGTCGTTATGGCTACACCTTC.

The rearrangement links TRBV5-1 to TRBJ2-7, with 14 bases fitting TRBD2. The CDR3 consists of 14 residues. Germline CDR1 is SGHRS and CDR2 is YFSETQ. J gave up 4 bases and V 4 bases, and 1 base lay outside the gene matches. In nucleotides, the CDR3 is TGCGCCAGCAGCCGGACTAGCGGGGGGTACGAGCAGTACTTC. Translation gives CASSRTSGGYEQYF.

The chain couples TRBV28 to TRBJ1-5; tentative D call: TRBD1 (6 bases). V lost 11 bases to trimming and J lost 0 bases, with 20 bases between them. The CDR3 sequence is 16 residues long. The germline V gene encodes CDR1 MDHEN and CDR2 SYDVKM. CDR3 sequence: CASVYRGGYSNQPQHF. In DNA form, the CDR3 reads TGTGCCTCAGTTTATAGGGGGGGGTATAGCAATCAGCCCCAGCATTTT.

CDR3 nucleotides: TGTGCCAGCAGCGCCGGAGGGGCCTCCACTGAAGCTTTCTTT. It yields the protein CASSAGGASTEAFF. This chain uses TRBV9 with TRBJ1-1; D possibly corresponds to TRBD1 (5 bases). This CDR3 has 14 residues. The germline CDR1 and CDR2 sequences are SGDLS and YYNGEE. V shed 3 bases and J shed 4 bases, with 13 bases lying between them.

For the CDR3, the DNA is TGCGCCAGCAGCTTGGACGGACAGGGACCCTACGAGCAGTACTTC. Translated, it gives CASSLDGQGPYEQYF. The chain employs TRBV5-1 and TRBJ2-7; 8 nucleotides agree with TRBD1. V shed 0 bases, J shed 2 bases, and the junction held 4 bases outside the gene matches. CDR1 and CDR2 (germline): SGHRS, YFSETQ. The CDR3 sequence is 15 residues long.

CDR3 nucleotide sequence: TGCGCCAGCAGCTGGGCGGGAAGGGGGGAGACCCAGTACTTC. This translates into CASSWAGRGETQYF. This sequence joins TRBV5-1 and TRBJ2-5; possibly TRBD1 or TRBD2 for D (6 bases each). V lost 3 bases and J 5 bases, leaving 14 bases between the germline ends. CDR1 and CDR2 (germline): SGHRS, YFSETQ. The CDR3 is made up of 14 amino acids.

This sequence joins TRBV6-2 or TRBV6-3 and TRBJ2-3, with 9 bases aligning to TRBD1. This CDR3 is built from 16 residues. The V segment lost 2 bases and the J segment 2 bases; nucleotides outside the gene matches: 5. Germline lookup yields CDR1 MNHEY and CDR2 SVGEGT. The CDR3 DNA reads TGTGCCAGCAGTTACGGAGGGACAGGGAACACAGATACGCAGTATTTT. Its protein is CASSYGGTGNTDTQYF.

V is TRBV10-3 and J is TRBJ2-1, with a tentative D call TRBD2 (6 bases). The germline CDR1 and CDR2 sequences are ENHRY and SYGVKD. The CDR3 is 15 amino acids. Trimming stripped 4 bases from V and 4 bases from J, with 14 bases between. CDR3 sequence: CAISARLDLYNEQFF. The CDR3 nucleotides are TGTGCCATCAGTGCACGACTAGATCTATACAATGAGCAGTTCTTC.

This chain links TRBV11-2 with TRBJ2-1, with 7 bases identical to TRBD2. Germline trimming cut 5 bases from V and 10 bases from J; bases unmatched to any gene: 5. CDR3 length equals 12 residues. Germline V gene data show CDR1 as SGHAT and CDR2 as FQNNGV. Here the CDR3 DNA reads TGTGCCAGCAGCCCGACCGGGGGGGAGCAGTTCTTC. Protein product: CASSPTGGEQFF.

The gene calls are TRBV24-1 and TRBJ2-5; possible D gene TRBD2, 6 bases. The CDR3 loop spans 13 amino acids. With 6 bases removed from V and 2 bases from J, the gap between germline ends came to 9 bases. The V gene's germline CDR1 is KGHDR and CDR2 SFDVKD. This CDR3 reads CATSTGAQETQYF. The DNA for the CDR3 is TGTGCCACCAGTACGGGAGCTCAAGAGACCCAGTACTTC.

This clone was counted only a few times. The CDR3, as DNA: TGTGCCAGCAGCCGGACCGGAGCTGGAAACACCATATATTTT. Amino acid sequence: CASSRTGAGNTIYF. The chain has TRBV7-9 and TRBJ1-3, with no clear D. The V gene lost 5 bases and the J gene lost 2 bases, with 10 bases spanning the gap. Germline V CDR1 and CDR2: SEHNR, FQNEAQ (reference sequence). This CDR3 has 14 amino acids.

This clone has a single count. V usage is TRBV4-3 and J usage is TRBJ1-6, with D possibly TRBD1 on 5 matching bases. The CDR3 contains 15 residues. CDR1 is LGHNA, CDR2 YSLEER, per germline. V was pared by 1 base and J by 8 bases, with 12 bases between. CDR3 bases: TGCGCCAGCAGCCAAGGGCCAGGGAGAGATTCACCCCTCCACTTT. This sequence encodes CASSQGPGRDSPLHF.

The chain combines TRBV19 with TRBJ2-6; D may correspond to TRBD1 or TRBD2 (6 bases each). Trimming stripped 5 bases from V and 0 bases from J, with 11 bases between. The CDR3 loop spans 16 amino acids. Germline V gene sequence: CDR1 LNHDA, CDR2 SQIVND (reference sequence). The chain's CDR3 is CASSFSGASGANVLTF. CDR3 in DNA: TGTGCCAGTAGTTTCTCGGGGGCCTCTGGGGCCAACGTCCTGACTTTC.

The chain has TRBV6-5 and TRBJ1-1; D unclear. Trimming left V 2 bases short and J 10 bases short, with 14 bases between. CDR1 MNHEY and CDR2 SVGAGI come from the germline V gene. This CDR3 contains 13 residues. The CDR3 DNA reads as TGTGCCAGCAGTTACCCCGGGTTCACGGGAGCTTTCTTT. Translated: CASSYPGFTGAFF.

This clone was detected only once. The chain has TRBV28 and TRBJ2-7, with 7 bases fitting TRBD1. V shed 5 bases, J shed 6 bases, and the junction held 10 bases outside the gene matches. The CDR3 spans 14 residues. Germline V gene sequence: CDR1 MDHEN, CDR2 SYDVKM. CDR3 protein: CASSRDRELGEQYF. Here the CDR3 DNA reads TGTGCCAGCAGTAGGGACAGAGAGTTAGGCGAGCAGTACTTC.

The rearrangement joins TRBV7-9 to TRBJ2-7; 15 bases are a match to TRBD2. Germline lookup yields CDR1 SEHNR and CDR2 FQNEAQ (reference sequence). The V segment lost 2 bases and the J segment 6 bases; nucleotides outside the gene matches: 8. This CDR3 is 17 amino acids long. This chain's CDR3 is CASSLLIRTSGGVEQYF. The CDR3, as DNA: TGTGCCAGCAGCTTATTAATCCGGACTAGCGGGGGGGTCGAGCAGTACTTC.

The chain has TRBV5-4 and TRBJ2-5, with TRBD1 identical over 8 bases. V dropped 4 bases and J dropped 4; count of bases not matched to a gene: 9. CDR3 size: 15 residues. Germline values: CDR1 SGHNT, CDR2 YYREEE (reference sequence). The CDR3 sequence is CASSPRGQGGETQYF. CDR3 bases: TGTGCCAGCAGCCCGAGAGGACAGGGAGGAGAGACCCAGTACTTC.

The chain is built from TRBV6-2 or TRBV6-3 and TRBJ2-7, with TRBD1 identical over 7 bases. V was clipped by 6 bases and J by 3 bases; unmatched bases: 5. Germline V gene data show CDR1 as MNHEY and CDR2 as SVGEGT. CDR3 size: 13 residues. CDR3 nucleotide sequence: TGTGCCAGCAGCCCCGGGACAGTCTACGAGCAGTACGTC. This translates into CASSPGTVYEQYV.

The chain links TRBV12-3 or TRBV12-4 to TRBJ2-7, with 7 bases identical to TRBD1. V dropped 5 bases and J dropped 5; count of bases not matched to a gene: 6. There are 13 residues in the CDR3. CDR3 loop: CASSATGWNEQYV. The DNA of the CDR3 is TGTGCCAGCAGTGCGACAGGGTGGAACGAGCAGTACGTC.

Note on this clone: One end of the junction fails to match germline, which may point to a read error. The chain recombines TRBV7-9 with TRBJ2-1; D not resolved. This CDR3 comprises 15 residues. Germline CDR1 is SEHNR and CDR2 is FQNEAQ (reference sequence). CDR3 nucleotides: TGTGCCAGCAGCTTAGCGAAGGGCTCCAACAATGAGCAGTTCTTC. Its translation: CASSLAKGSNNEQFF.

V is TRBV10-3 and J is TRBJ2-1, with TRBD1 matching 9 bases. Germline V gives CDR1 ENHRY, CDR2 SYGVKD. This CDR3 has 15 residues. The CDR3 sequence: CVTLGQGSSYNEQFF. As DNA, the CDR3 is TGTGTCACGTTAGGACAGGGGAGCTCCTACAATGAGCAGTTCTTC.